These T cell receptor beta chains were read from a single sample in a study of blood T cells in healthy people across ages. TCRdb used MiXCR to reprocess the 5' RACE reads, holding one entry per CDR3 protein. The sample has 540,000 or so distinct CDR3 sequences; 20% to 30% are singletons. The same data also contributed to another study, on T cells of mothers and their children.

The specimen sequenced was blood. These receptor sequences come from a boy aged 5-17 years in good health. Each CDR3 is given with its conserved first and last residue. Fields, in order: D gene, clone size, CDR3 length, J gene, V gene, CDR3 protein, CDR3 DNA. D genes are given only for firm matches. Expanded clones get a size class; other rows say once, few or many, or leave the size out.

NA,NA,15,TRBJ2-7,TRBV25-1,CASSASRVRPYEQYF,TGTGCCAGCAGTGCCTCGAGAGTGAGGCCCTACGAGCAGTACTTC
TRBD2,NA,16,TRBJ2-1,TRBV14,CASSQGGLAGDNEQFF,TGTGCCAGCAGCCAAGGTGGACTAGCGGGAGACAATGAGCAGTTCTTC
NA,NA,12,TRBJ1-1,TRBV20-1,CSASAGGVGAFF,TGCAGTGCTAGTGCCGGAGGGGTCGGAGCTTTCTTT
NA,NA,14,TRBJ2-6,TRBV24-1,CATILEGDRDVLTF,TGTGCCACCATCTTAGAGGGGGACCGGGACGTCCTGACTTTC
NA,few,14,TRBJ2-2,TRBV30,CAWGDLSHTGELFF,TGTGCCTGGGGAGACTTATCACACACCGGGGAGCTGTTTTTT
NA,NA,12,TRBJ2-4,TRBV28,CASRGGANIQYF,TGTGCCAGCAGGGGGGGGGCGAACATTCAGTACTTC
NA,NA,15,TRBJ1-6,TRBV28,CASSVQGIYNSPLHF,TGTGCCAGCAGCGTACAGGGAATTTATAATTCACCCCTCCACTTT
TRBD2,many,18,TRBJ2-5,TRBV5-8,CASSPTTMTSGMQETQYF,TGTGCCAGCAGCCCTACGACCATGACTAGCGGGATGCAAGAGACCCAGTACTTC
NA,NA,15,TRBJ2-1,TRBV19,CASSIDPWDGDEQFF,TGTGCCAGTAGTATAGACCCATGGGACGGCGATGAGCAGTTCTTC
NA,NA,14,TRBJ2-7,TRBV28,CASEPQGFSYEQYF,TGTGCCAGCGAACCACAGGGATTTTCGTACGAGCAGTACTTC
TRBD2,NA,15,TRBJ2-3,TRBV19,CASRLGTSHTDTQYF,TGTGCCAGTAGATTAGGGACTAGCCACACAGATACGCAGTATTTT
TRBD2,few,15,TRBJ2-1,TRBV4-1,CASSRTGGPYNEQFF,TGCGCCAGCAGCCGAACGGGGGGGCCCTACAATGAGCAGTTCTTC
NA,NA,15,TRBJ1-2,TRBV28,CASSQPRSASYGYTF,TGTGCCAGCAGCCAGCCGCGGAGCGCCAGCTATGGCTACACCTTC
NA,few,15,TRBJ2-1,TRBV29-1,CSVYRGGRSYNEQFF,TGCAGCGTCTACAGGGGGGGACGCTCCTACAATGAGCAGTTCTTC
TRBD2,NA,17,TRBJ2-3,TRBV7-2,CASSPGDGASGRDTQYF,TGTGCCAGCAGCCCAGGGGACGGGGCTAGCGGGAGGGATACGCAGTATTTT
NA,NA,13,TRBJ1-1,TRBV6-5,CASNEGTGTEAFF,TGTGCCAGCAACGAAGGGACGGGCACTGAAGCTTTCTTT
NA,few,16,TRBJ1-6,TRBV28,CASSITGVSVNSPLHF,TGTGCCAGCAGCATAACGGGCGTGTCAGTTAATTCACCCCTCCACTTT
NA,few,12,TRBJ2-7,TRBV5-6,CASSIGQTEQYF,TGTGCCAGCAGCATCGGACAGACCGAGCAGTACTTC
NA,NA,14,TRBJ2-7,TRBV19,CTSRLTESSYEQYF,TGTACCAGTAGACTGACAGAGAGCTCCTACGAGCAGTACTTC
NA,many,16,TRBJ2-6,TRBV10-3,CAISLLQGSGANVLTF,TGTGCCATCAGCCTCTTACAGGGATCTGGGGCCAACGTCCTGACTTTC
TRBD2,NA,15,TRBJ2-1,TRBV27,CASSSASGGIYGQFF,TGTGCCAGCAGTTCGGCGAGCGGGGGTATCTATGGGCAGTTCTTC
NA,NA,17,TRBJ1-6,TRBV4-3,CASSQEGAGSYNSPLHF,TGCGCCAGCAGCCAAGAAGGGGCAGGCTCCTATAATTCACCCCTCCACTTT
NA,few,16,TRBJ1-4,TRBV6-1,CASSEALQFDNEKLFF,TGTGCCAGCAGTGAAGCGCTCCAGTTCGACAATGAAAAACTGTTTTTT
NA,many,14,TRBJ1-1,TRBV6-2/TRBV6-3,CASSYSLENTEAFF,TGTGCCAGCAGTTACTCGCTTGAGAACACTGAAGCTTTCTTT
NA,NA,14,TRBJ2-5,TRBV7-9,CASSASGLRETQYF,TGTGCCAGCAGCGCTTCGGGGTTGCGGGAGACCCAGTACTTC
NA,NA,14,TRBJ1-4,TRBV28,CASSVWGDNEKLFF,TGTGCCAGCAGTGTCTGGGGGGATAATGAAAAACTGTTTTTT
TRBD1,few,16,TRBJ2-3,TRBV7-2,CASSTGTGSPTDTQYF,TGTGCCAGCAGCACCGGGACAGGGAGCCCCACGGATACGCAGTATTTT
NA,few,13,TRBJ2-7,TRBV19,CASSMSPLREQYF,TGTGCCAGTAGTATGTCACCGTTGAGGGAGCAGTACTTC
NA,NA,17,TRBJ1-2,TRBV4-3,CASSQTGGRAQPYGYTF,TGCGCCAGCAGCCAGACTGGGGGCAGGGCGCAACCCTATGGCTACACCTTC
TRBD1,few,14,TRBJ2-3,TRBV6-5,CASSKTTGPDTQYF,TGTGCCAGCAGTAAAACGACAGGGCCAGATACGCAGTATTTT
NA,NA,14,TRBJ2-5,TRBV6-5,CASRGSTGHGTQYF,TGTGCCAGCCGGGGAAGTACGGGACATGGGACCCAGTACTTC
TRBD2,few,17,TRBJ2-7,TRBV28,CASSLRTSGLAGVEQYF,TGTGCCAGCAGTCTCCGGACCTCGGGACTAGCGGGGGTCGAGCAGTACTTC
TRBD2,NA,18,TRBJ2-1,TRBV15,CATSREVNRVTSHNEQFF,TGTGCCACCAGCAGAGAGGTGAATCGGGTGACTAGCCACAATGAGCAGTTCTTC
TRBD1,NA,13,TRBJ1-2,TRBV12-3/TRBV12-4,CASSYGTGNGYTF,TGTGCCAGCAGTTACGGGACAGGGAATGGCTACACCTTC
TRBD1,NA,14,TRBJ2-3,TRBV5-1,CASSWDRRTDTQYF,TGCGCCAGCAGCTGGGACAGGAGAACAGATACGCAGTATTTT
NA,NA,17,TRBJ2-1,TRBV6-2/TRBV6-3,CASTTGVARGSYNEQFF,TGTGCCAGCACCACGGGGGTTGCGAGGGGATCCTACAATGAGCAGTTCTTC
NA,few,13,TRBJ1-1,TRBV5-1,CASSLFRNTEAFF,TGCGCCAGCAGCTTGTTCAGGAACACTGAAGCTTTCTTT
NA,few,16,TRBJ2-7,TRBV4-2,CASSRTTAGTSYEQYF,TGTGCCAGCAGCCGAACCACGGCGGGTACCTCCTACGAGCAGTACTTC